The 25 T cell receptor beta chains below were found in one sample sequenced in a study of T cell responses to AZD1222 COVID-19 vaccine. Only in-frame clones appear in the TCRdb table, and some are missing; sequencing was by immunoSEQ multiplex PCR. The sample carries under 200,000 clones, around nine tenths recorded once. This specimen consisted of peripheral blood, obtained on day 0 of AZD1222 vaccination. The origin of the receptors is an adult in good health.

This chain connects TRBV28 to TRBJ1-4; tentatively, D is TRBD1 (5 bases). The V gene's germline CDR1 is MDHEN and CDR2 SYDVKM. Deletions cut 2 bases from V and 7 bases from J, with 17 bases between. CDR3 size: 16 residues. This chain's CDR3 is CASSLIRVMFGEKLFF. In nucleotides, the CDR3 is TGTGCCAGCAGTTTAATCAGGGTTATGTTCGGTGAAAAACTGTTTTTT.

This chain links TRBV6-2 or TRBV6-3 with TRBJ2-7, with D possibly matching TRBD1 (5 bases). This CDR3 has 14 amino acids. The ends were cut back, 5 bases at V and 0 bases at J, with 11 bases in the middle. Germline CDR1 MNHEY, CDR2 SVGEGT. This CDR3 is CASSVQGHSYEQYF. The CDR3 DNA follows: TGTGCCAGCAGTGTTCAGGGTCACTCCTACGAGCAGTACTTC.

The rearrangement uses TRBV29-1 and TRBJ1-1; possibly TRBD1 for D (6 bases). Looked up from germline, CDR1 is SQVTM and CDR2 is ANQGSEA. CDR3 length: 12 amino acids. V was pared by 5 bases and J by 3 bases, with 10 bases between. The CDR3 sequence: CSVKKGDTEAFF. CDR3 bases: TGCAGCGTTAAGAAGGGGGACACTGAAGCTTTCTTT.

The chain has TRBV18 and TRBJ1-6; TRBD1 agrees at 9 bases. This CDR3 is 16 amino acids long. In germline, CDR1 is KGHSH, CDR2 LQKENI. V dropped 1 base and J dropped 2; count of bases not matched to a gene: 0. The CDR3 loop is CASSPRTGAYNSPLHF. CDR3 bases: TGTGCCAGCTCACCACGGACAGGGGCCTATAATTCACCCCTCCACTTT. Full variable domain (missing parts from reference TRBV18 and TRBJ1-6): NAGVMQNPRHLVRRRGQEARLRCSPMKGHSHVYWYRQLPEEGLKFMVYLQKENIIDESGMPKERFSAEFPKEGPSILRIQQVVRGDSAAYFCASSPRTGAYNSPLHFGNGTRLTVT.

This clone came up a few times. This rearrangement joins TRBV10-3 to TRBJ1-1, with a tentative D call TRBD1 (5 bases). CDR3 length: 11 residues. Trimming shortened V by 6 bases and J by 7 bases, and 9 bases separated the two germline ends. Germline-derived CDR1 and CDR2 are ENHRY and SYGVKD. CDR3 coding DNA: TGTGCCATCAGGGGACGTCTTGAAGCTTTCTTT. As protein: CAIRGRLEAFF.

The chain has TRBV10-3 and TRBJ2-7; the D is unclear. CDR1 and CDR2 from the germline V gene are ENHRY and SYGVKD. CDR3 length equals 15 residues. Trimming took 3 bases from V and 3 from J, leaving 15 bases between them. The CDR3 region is CAISEGLSGFYEQYF. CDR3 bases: TGTGCCATCAGTGAAGGGCTCTCTGGATTCTACGAGCAGTACTTC.

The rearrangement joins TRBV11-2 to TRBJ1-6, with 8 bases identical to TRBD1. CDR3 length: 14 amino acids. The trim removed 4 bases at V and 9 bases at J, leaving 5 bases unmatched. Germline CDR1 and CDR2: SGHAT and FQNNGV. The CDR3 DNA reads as TGTGCCAGCAGCTCGGACAGGGTCAGTTCACCCCTCCACTTT. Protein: CASSSDRVSSPLHF.

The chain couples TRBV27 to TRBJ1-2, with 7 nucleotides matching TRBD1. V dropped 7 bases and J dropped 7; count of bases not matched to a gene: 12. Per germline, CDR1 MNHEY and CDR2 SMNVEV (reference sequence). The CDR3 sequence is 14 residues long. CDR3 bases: TGTGCCAGCAAAACGACGAGGGACAGTCGTGGCTACACCTTC. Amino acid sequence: CASKTTRDSRGYTF.

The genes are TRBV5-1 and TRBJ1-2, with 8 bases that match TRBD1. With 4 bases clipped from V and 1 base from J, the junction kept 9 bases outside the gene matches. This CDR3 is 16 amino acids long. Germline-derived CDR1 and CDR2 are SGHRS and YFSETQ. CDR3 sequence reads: CASSDPGQGFNYGYTF. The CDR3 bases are TGCGCCAGCAGCGATCCTGGACAGGGCTTTAACTATGGCTACACCTTC. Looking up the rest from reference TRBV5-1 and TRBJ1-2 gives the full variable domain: KAGVTQTPRYLIKTRGQQVTLSCSPISGHRSVSWYQQTPGQGLQFLFEYFSETQRNKGNFPGRFSGRQFSNSRSEMNVSTLELGDSALYLCASSDPGQGFNYGYTFGSGTRLTVV.

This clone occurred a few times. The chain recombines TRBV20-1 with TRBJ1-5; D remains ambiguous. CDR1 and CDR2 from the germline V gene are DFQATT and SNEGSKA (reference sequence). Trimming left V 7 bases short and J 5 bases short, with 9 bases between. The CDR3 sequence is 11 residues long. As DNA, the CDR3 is TGCAGTGGAGGCGGAGATCAGCCCCAGCATTTT. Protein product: CSGGGDQPQHF.

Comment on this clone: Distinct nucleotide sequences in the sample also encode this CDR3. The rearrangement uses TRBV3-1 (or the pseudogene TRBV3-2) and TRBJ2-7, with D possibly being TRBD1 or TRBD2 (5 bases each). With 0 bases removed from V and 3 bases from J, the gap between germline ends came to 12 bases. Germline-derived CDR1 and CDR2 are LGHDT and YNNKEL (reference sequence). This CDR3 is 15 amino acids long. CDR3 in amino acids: CASSQELGTSYEQYF. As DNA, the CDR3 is TGTGCCAGCAGCCAAGAACTGGGGACCAGCTACGAGCAGTACTTC.

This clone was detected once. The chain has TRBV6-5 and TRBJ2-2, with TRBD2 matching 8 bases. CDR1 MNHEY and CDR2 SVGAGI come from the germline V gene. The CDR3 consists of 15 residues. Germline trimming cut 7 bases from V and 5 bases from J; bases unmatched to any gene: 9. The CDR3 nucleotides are TGTGCCAGCAAGGATAGCGGGGTTAGAACCGGGGAGCTGTTTTTT. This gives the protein CASKDSGVRTGELFF.

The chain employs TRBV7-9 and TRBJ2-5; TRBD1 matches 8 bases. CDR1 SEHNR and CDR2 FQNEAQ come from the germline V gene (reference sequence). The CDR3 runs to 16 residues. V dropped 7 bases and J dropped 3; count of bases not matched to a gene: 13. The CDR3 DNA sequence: TGTGCCAGCATCCTCGGACAGGGTTTTGGGGAAGAGACCCAGTACTTC. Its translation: CASILGQGFGEETQYF.

CDR3 coding DNA: TGTGCCATCAGTGAGGCAGGGTTCGGTCAGCCCCAGCATTTT. It is translated as CAISEAGFGQPQHF. The rearrangement joins TRBV10-3 to TRBJ1-5; tentative D call: TRBD1 (5 bases). Trimming took off 2 bases at V and 6 bases at J, with 11 bases between the two ends. The CDR3 contains 14 residues. Germline V CDR1 and CDR2: ENHRY, SYGVKD.

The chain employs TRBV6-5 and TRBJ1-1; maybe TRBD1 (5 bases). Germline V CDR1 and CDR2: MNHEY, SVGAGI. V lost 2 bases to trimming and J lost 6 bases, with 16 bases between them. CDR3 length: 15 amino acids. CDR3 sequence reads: CASSYRSGTGAEAFF. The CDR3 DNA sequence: TGTGCCAGCAGTTACCGCTCGGGGACCGGGGCTGAAGCTTTCTTT.

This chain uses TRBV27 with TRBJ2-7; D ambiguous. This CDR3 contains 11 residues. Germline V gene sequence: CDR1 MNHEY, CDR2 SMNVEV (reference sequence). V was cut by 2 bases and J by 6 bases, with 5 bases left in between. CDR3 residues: CASSLGSEQYF. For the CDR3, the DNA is TGTGCCAGCAGTTTAGGGTCCGAGCAGTACTTC.

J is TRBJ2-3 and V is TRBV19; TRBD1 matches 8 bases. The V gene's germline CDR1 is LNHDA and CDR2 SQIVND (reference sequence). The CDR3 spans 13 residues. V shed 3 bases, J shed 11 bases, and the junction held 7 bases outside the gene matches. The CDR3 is CASSIPTGEVQYF. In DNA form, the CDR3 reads TGTGCCAGTAGTATCCCGACAGGGGAAGTGCAGTATTTT.

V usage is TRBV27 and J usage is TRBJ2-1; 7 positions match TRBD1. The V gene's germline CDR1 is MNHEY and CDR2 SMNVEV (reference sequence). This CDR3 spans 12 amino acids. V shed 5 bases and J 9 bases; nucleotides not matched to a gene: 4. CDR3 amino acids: CASSKQGSEQFF. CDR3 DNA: TGTGCCAGCAGTAAACAGGGGAGTGAGCAGTTCTTC.

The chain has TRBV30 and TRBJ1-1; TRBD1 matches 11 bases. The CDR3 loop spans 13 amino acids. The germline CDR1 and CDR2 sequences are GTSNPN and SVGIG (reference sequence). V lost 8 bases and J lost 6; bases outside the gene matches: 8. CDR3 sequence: CAGRDRGFPEAFF. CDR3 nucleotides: TGTGCCGGCCGGGACAGGGGGTTCCCTGAAGCTTTCTTT.

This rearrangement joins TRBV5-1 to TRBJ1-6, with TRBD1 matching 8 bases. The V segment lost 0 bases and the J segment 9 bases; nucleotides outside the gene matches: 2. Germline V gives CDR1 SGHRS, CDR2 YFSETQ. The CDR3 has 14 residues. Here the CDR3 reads CASSLVGTGSPLHF. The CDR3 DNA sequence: TGCGCCAGCAGCTTGGTAGGGACAGGTTCACCCCTCCACTTT. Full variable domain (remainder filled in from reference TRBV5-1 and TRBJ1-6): KAGVTQTPRYLIKTRGQQVTLSCSPISGHRSVSWYQQTPGQGLQFLFEYFSETQRNKGNFPGRFSGRQFSNSRSEMNVSTLELGDSALYLCASSLVGTGSPLHFGNGTRLTVT.

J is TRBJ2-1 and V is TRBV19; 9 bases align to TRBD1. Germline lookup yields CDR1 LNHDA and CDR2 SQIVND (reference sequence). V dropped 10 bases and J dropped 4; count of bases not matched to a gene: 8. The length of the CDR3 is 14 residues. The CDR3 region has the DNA TGTGCCACCCGGTTCGGGACAGGGTACAATGAGCAGTTCTTC. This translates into CATRFGTGYNEQFF.

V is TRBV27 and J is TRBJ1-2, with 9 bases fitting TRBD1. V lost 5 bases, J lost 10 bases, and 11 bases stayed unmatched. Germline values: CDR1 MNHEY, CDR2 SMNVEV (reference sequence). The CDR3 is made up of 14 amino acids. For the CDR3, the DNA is TGTGCCAGCAGTCCGGGACAGGGTCGAAGCCTCTACACCTTC. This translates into CASSPGQGRSLYTF.

CDR3 DNA sequence: TGTGCCAGCAGCCAAGAGGTGTGGACACAGGGCGAGAACACTGAAGCTTTCTTT. It yields the protein CASSQEVWTQGENTEAFF. The chain recombines TRBV3-1 (or the pseudogene TRBV3-2) with TRBJ1-1, with D perhaps matching TRBD1 (6 bases). Germline assignment: CDR1 LGHDT and CDR2 YNNKEL (reference sequence). Trimming removed 0 bases at V and 1 base at J, with 18 bases between. CDR3 length equals 18 residues.

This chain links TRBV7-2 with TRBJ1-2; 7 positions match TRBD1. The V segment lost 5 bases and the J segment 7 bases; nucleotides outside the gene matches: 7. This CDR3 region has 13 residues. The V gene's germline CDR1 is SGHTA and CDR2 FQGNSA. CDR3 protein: CASSRDRAPGYTF. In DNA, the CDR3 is TGTGCCAGCAGCCGGGACAGAGCTCCTGGCTACACCTTC.

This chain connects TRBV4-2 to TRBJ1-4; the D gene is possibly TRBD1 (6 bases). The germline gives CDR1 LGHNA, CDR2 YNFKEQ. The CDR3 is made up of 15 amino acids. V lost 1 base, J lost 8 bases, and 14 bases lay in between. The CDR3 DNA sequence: TGTGCCAGCAGCCAAGTAGCCAGGGACATGGAAAAACTGTTTTTT. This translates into CASSQVARDMEKLFF.